In this sample, the clone carrying this T cell receptor (beta chain) turned up many times. Its specificity is unknown. During its preparation, the TCRbeta library received unique molecular identifiers. A single record per CDR3 protein comes from TCRdb applying MiXCR to the PCR reads. The repertoire holds about 300,000 distinct CDR3 sequences, with roughly 7.8% as singletons. This sample stems from a study of T-cell reconstitution after alpha-beta-depleted transplantation in children. General study points: Among T cells one year after transplant, newly produced cells accounted for most counts and diversity. Expanded clones from the graft, numbering several hundred, reportedly supplied alpha-beta T cells about two months after transplant. TCRbeta diversity was high at day 60 in some patients (a result of surviving recipient T cells and thymic progenitors).

CDR1 SGHRS and CDR2 YFSETQ come from the germline V gene. The length of the CDR3 is 15 residues. The germline V and J ends were trimmed by 4 bases and 0 bases, with 11 bases remaining between them. The source was peripheral blood, collected 360 days after TCRalphabeta/CD19-depleted stem cell transplant. The chain is built from TRBV5-1 and TRBJ1-3, with D hard to call. This receptor was obtained from a female patient aged 2-15 years who had a stem cell transplant for Fanconi anemia, so the T cells may come from the graft donor. The DNA of the CDR3 is TGCGCCAGCAGCGTAGACCCGGTCTCTGGAAACACCATATATTTT. As protein: CASSVDPVSGNTIYF.